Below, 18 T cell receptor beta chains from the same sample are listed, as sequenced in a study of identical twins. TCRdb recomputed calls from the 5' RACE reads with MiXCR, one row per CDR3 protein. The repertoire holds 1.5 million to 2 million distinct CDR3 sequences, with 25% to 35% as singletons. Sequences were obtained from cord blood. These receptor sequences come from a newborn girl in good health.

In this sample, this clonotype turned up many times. The CDR3 sequence is CASSPLAGGSTDTQYF. As DNA, the CDR3 is TGTGCCAGCAGCCCCTTAGCGGGGGGTAGCACAGATACGCAGTATTTT. The J gene is TRBJ2-3, the V gene TRBV3-1; 10 positions match TRBD2. Germline lookup yields CDR1 LGHDT and CDR2 YNNKEL (reference sequence). V trimming: 4 bases; J trimming: 0 bases; junction bases outside the gene matches: 4. This CDR3 spans 16 amino acids.

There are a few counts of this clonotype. In nucleotides, the CDR3 is TGTGCCAGCAGCAAAACCCAGGGGGTAGCGGGATACAATGAGCAGTTCTTC. Residues: CASSKTQGVAGYNEQFF. The chain links TRBV27 to TRBJ2-1, with D perhaps TRBD2 (8 bases). Germline V gene lookup returns CDR1 MNHEY and CDR2 SMNVEV (reference sequence). CDR3 size: 17 residues. V lost 6 bases and J lost 4, with 22 bases in between.

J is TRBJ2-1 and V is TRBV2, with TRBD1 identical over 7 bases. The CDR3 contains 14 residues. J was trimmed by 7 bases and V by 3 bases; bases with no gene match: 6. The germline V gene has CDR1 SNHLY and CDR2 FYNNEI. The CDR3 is CASSDVDRENEQFF. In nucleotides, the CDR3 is TGTGCCAGCAGTGACGTAGACAGGGAGAATGAGCAGTTCTTC.

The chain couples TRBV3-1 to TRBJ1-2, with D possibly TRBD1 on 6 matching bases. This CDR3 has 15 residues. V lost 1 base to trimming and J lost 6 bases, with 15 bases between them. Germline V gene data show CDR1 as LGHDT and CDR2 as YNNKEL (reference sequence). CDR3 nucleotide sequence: TGTGCCAGCAGCCAAGGCGCGCTGGCAGGGGATGGCTACACCTTC. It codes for CASSQGALAGDGYTF.

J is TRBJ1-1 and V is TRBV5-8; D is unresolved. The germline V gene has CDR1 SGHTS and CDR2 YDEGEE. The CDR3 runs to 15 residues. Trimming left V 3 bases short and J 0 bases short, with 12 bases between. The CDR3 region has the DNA TGTGCCAGCAGCTCAACGGGGTTTATGAACACTGAAGCTTTCTTT. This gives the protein CASSSTGFMNTEAFF.

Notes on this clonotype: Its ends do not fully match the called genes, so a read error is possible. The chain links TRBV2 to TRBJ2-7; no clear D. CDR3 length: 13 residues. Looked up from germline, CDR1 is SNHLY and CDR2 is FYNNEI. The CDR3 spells CASRAYSSYKQYF. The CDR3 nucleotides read TGTGCCAGCAGGGCTTATAGCTCCTACAAGCAGTACTTC.

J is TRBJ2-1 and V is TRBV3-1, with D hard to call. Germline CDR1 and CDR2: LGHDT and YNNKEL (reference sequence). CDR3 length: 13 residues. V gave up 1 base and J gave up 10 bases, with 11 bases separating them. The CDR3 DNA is TGTGCCAGCAGCCAAGCGGGTTTTAAGGAGCAGTTCTTC. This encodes CASSQAGFKEQFF.

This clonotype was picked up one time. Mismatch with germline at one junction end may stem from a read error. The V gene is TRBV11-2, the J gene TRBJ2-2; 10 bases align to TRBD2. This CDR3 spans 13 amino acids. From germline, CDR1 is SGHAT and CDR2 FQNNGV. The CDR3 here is CASISSGRSELFF. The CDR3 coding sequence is TGCGCCAGCATCAGTAGCGGGAGGTCAGAGCTGTTTTTT.

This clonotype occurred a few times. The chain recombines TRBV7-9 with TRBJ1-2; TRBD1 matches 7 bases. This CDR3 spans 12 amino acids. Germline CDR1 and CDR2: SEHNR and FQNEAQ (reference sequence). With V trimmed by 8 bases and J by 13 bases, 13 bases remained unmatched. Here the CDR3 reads CASGPRDRLFTF. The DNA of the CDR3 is TGTGCCAGCGGCCCCCGGGACAGATTATTCACCTTC.

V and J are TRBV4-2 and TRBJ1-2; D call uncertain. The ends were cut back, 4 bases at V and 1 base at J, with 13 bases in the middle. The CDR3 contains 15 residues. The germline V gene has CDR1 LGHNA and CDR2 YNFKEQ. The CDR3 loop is CASSLEHLGNYGYTF. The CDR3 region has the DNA TGTGCCAGCAGCCTCGAGCATCTGGGTAACTATGGCTACACCTTC.

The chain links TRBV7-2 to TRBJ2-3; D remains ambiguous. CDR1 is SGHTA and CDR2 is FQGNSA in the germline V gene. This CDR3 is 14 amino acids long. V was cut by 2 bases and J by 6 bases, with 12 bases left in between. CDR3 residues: CASSLPVLADTQYF. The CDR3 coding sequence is TGTGCCAGCAGCTTACCCGTCCTCGCCGATACGCAGTATTTT.

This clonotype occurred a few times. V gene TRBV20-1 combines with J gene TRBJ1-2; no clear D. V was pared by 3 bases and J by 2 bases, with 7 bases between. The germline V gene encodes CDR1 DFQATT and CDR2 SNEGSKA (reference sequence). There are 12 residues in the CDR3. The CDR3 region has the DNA TGCAGTGCTAGCTCTTACAACTATGGCTACACCTTC. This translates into CSASSYNYGYTF.

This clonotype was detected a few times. CDR3 in DNA: TGCGCCAGCAGCCAGACGGGATACATGAACACTGAAGCTTTCTTT. Translation gives CASSQTGYMNTEAFF. The chain couples TRBV4-1 to TRBJ1-1; D remains ambiguous. The V gene's germline CDR1 is MGHRA and CDR2 YSYEKL. With 3 bases removed from V and 0 bases from J, the gap between germline ends came to 11 bases. The CDR3 runs 15 residues.

In DNA, the CDR3 is TGTGCCAGCCTCCCGGGACAGATTAATGAAAAACTGTTTTTT. Translation gives CASLPGQINEKLFF. V and J are TRBV28 and TRBJ1-4, with 7 bases fitting TRBD1. V was clipped by 8 bases and J by 4 bases; unmatched bases: 7. The CDR3 runs to 14 residues. Germline lookup yields CDR1 MDHEN and CDR2 SYDVKM.

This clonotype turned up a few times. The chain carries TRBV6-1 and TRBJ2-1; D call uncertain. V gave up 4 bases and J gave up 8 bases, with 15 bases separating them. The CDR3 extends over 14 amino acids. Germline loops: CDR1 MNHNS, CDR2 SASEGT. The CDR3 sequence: CASSGRPVTDEQFF. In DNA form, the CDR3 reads TGTGCCAGCAGTGGACGGCCCGTTACGGATGAGCAGTTCTTC.

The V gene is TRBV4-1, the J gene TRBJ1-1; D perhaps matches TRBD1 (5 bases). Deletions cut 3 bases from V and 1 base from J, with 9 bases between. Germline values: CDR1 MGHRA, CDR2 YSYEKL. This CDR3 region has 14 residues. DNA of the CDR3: TGCGCCAGCAGCCATCCCGGACAGAACACTGAAGCTTTCTTT. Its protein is CASSHPGQNTEAFF.

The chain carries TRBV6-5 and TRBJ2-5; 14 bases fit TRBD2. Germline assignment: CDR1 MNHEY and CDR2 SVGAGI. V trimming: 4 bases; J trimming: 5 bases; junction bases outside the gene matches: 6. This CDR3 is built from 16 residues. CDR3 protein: CASSFGTSGRKETQYF. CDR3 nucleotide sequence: TGTGCCAGCAGTTTTGGGACTAGCGGGAGAAAGGAGACCCAGTACTTC.

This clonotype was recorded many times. The CDR3 loop is CASSLRGGPYNEQFF. The CDR3 coding sequence is TGTGCCAGCAGCTTGCGCGGGGGGCCCTACAATGAGCAGTTCTTC. V and J are TRBV13 and TRBJ2-1; 8 bases are a match to TRBD2. This CDR3 contains 15 residues. In germline, CDR1 is PRHDT, CDR2 FYEKMQ (reference sequence). V shed 3 bases and J 2 bases; nucleotides not matched to a gene: 3.